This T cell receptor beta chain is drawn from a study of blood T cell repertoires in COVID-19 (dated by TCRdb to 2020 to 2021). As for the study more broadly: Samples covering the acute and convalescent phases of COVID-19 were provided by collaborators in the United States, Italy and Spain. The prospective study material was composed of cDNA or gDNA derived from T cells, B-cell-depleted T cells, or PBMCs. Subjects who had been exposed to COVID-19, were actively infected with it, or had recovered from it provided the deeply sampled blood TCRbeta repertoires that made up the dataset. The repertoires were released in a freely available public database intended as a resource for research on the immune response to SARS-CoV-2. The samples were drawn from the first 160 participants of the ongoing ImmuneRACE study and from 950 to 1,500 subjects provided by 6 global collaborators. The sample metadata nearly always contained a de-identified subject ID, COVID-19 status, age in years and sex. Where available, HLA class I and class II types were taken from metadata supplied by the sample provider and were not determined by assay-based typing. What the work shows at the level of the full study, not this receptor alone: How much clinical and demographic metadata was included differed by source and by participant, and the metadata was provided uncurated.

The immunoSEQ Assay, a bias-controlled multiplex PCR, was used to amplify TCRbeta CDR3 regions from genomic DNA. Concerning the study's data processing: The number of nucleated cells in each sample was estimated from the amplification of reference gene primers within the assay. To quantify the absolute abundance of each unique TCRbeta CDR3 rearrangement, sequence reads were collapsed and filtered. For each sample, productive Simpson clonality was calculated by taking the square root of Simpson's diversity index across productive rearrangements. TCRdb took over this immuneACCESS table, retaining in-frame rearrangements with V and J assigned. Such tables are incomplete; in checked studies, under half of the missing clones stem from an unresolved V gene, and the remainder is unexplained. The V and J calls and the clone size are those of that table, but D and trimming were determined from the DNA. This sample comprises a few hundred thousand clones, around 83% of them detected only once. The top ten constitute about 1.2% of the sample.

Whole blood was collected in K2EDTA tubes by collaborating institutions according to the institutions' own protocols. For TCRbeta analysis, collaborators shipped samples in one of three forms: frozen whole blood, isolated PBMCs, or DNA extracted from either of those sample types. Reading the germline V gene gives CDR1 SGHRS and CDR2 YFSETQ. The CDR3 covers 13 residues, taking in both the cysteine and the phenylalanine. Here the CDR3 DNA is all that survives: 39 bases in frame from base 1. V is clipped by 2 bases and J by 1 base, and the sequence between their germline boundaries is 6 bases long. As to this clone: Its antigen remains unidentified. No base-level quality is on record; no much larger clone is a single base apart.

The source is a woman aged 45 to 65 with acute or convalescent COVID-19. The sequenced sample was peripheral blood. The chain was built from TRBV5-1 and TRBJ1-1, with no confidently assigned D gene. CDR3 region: CASSLQQNTEAFF. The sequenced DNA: TGCGCCAGCAGCTTACAGCAGAACACTGAAGCTTTCTTT.